This passage covers 9 T cell receptor beta chains from one sample sequenced in a study of tissue T cells after allogeneic stem cell transplantation. Time point specified: mouse harvest day 14 after allogeneic transplant. Mouse grafts combined 10^7 T-cell-depleted bone marrow cells with 10^6 splenic CD5+ T cells. Method: immunoSEQ multiplex PCR; TCRdb's copy keeps in-frame clones and lacks some. The table lists under 6,000 clones, about a third of them singletons. Sequencing was carried out using skin. All receptors derive from a female BALB/c mouse given C57BL/6 T cells with graft-versus-host disease after an allogeneic hematopoietic cell transplant.

This clone was seen more than once but under ten times. Gene names follow the mouse nomenclature. The read is 1 residue too short to cover the CDR3 end, so that end is filled in from the germline J gene. V gene TRBV23 combines with J gene TRBJ1-1. CDR3 length equals 12 residues. Germline V gives CDR1 KGHTA, CDR2 FQNQQP. The CDR3 is CSSSQSRGGVFF. Incomplete CDR3 DNA: TGCTCCAGCAGTCAATCTAGGGGGGGAGTCTTC.

By share, this clone counts as medium-sized (0.01 to 0.1%). Genes and germline are mouse. Coverage ceases 1 residue before the CDR3 finishes, and the germline J gene fills in the end. The chain recombines TRBV26 with TRBJ1-2; weak D call: TRBD1 (6 bases). CDR3 length: 15 residues. The V gene's germline CDR1 is KGHPV and CDR2 FQNQEV (reference sequence). Trimming took 3 bases from V and 0 from J, leaving 11 bases between them. CDR3 sequence reads: CASSLPGTSNSDYTF. CDR3 DNA, as far as it was read: TGTGCCAGCAGTCTCCCCGGGACATCAAACTCCGACTACACC.

Notes on this clone: Each gene name is a mouse one. The DNA ends 1 residue before the CDR3 does, and the rest of the CDR3 is filled in from the germline J gene. The genes are TRBV23 and TRBJ1-1; TRBD1 was called by the table and not checked on the DNA. The CDR3 is 14 amino acids. Germline lookup yields CDR1 KGHTA and CDR2 FQNQQP. The CDR3 sequence: CSSSQSRGRTEVFF. The DNA read from the CDR3 is TGCTCCAGCAGTCAATCGAGGGGGCGCACAGAAGTCTTC.

This clone was seen a handful of times. These gene names are mouse names. From the germline J gene comes the end of the CDR3, since the read stops 1 residue before it. The chain has TRBV26 and TRBJ1-2; the D is unclear. Per the germline V gene, CDR1 is KGHPV and CDR2 is FQNQEV (reference sequence). V gave up 1 base and J gave up 4 bases, with 7 bases separating them. The CDR3 extends over 13 amino acids. The part of the CDR3 DNA that was read is TGTGCCAGCAGTCTGTGGGGAGGCTCCGACTACACC. This gives the protein CASSLWGGSDYT. In full, the CDR3 is CASSLWGGSDYTF.

In its sample, this clone is medium-sized. Gene names and germline match the mouse. The read falls 1 residue short of the CDR3 end, and the missing part is taken from the germline J gene. V usage is TRBV3 and J usage is TRBJ2-7, with D unresolved. The CDR3 is 13 residues long. Trimming stripped 0 bases from V and 3 bases from J, with 6 bases between. CDR1 and CDR2 (germline): SNHLY, FYNGKV (reference sequence). CDR3 DNA, as far as it was read: TGTGCCAGCAGCTTAGCGGCCAACTATGAACAGTAC. This encodes CASSLAANYEQY. The full CDR3 reads CASSLAANYEQYF.

Points on this clone: Genes and germline are mouse. The CDR3 end is not reached by the read, which stops 1 residue before it; the germline J gene fills it in. This chain uses TRBV20 with TRBJ2-7; 7 bases fit TRBD2. CDR1 and CDR2 (germline): GFQATS, STVNSAI. The CDR3 is 11 residues long. Trimming cost V 6 bases and J 1 base; bases outside gene matches: 0. The CDR3: CGAWGSYEQYF. Incomplete CDR3 DNA: TGTGGTGCCTGGGGGTCCTATGAACAGTAC.

As to this clone: Genes and germline come from the mouse. Read data end 1 residue before the CDR3 end; the end is taken from the germline J gene. The chain has TRBV16 and TRBJ2-5; 12 positions match TRBD2. Germline V lookup: CDR1 SGHSA, CDR2 FRNQAP. V was pared by 3 bases and J by 4 bases, with 2 bases of the junction left unmatched. This CDR3 has 15 residues. The CDR3 is CASSFRDWGEDTQYF. CDR3 bases read: TGTGCAAGCAGCTTCCGGGACTGGGGGGAAGACACCCAGTAC.

With respect to this clone: The germline and genes are mouse ones. The CDR3 bases that were read are TGTGCCAGCAGTCGAGGGGGCAACTCCGACTACACC. It yields the protein CASSRGGNSDYT. The CDR3 in full is CASSRGGNSDYTF. The rearrangement uses TRBV26 and TRBJ1-2; TRBD1 agrees at 7 bases. The observed sequence ends 1 residue before the CDR3 terminus, with the missing tail filled in from the germline J gene. The germline CDR1 and CDR2 sequences are KGHPV and FQNQEV (reference sequence). Trimming at V came to 4 bases and at J to 2 bases, leaving 1 base not matched to a gene. The CDR3 covers 13 residues.

This clone has a handful of counts. These gene names are mouse names. The read is 1 residue too short to cover the CDR3 end, so that end is filled in from the germline J gene. V usage is TRBV23 and J usage is TRBJ1-4. The CDR3 contains 13 residues. Germline V lookup: CDR1 KGHTA, CDR2 FQNQQP. The CDR3 region is CSSSQGSNERLFF. CDR3 DNA, as far as it was read: TGCTCCAGCAGTCAGGGGTCCAACGAAAGATTATTT.